The following is a T cell receptor beta chain sequence with its context. Its antigen is unidentified. UMI-labeled TRB cDNA libraries were prepared by 5' RACE. After re-calling the 5' RACE reads, TCRdb lists one entry per CDR3 protein, DNA absent. The sample has 65,000 to 85,000 distinct CDR3 sequences, and its top ten clones hold roughly 1.5%. This sample was taken from a study of CXCR3-negative and CXCR3-positive naive CD8 T cells. Study observations and caveats: Naive cells, whether CXCR3-negative or CXCR3-positive, had similar TRBV-TRBJ usage, while memory cells differed. Each naive subset displayed comparably high diversity, whereas memory CD8+ cells displayed much lower diversity.

The CDR3 spans 16 residues. In germline, CDR1 is MNHEY, CDR2 SMNVEV (reference sequence). This rearrangement joins TRBV27 to TRBJ2-2; the D gene TCRdb calls, TRBD2, cannot be checked with no DNA. The sequence was obtained from a human donor in good health. Some clones in this sample may be carry-over from other donors' samples. The sequenced sample was naive CXCR3- CD8+ T cells from blood. Subset of the sample: CD45RO-CCR7+CD27+CD95- naive CD8+ T cells lacking CXCR3 (TNR3-). The CDR3 protein is CASSAQGLAGNGELFF.